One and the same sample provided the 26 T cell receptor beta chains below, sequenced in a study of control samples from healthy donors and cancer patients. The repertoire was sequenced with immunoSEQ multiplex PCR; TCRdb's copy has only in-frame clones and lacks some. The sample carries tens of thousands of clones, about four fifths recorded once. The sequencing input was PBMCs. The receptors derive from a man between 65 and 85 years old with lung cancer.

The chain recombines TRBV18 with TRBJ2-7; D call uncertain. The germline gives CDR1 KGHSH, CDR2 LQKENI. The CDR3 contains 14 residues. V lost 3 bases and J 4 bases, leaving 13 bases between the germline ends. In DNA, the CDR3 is TGTGCCAGCTCACCGGACCCAAATCTGTACGAGCAGTACTTC. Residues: CASSPDPNLYEQYF.

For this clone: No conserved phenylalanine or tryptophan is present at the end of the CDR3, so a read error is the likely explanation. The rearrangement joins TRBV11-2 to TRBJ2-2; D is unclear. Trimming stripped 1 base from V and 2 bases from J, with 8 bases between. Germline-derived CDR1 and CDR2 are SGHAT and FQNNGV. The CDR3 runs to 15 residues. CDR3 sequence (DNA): TGTGCCAGCAGCTTAGTTGCCAGAAACACCGGGGAGCTGTTTTCT. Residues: CASSLVARNTGELFS.

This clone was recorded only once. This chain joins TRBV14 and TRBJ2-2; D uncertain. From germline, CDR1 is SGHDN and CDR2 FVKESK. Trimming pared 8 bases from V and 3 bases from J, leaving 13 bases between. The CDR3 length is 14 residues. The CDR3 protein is CASSGVGDTGELFF. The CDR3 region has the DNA TGTGCCAGCTCCGGAGTGGGCGACACCGGGGAGCTGTTTTTT. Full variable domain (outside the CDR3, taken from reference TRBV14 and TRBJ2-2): EAGVTQFPSHSVIEKGQTVTLRCDPISGHDNLYWYRRVMGKEIKFLLHFVKESKQDESGMPNNRFLAERTGGTYSTLKVQPAELEDSGVYFCASSGVGDTGELFFGEGSRLTVL.

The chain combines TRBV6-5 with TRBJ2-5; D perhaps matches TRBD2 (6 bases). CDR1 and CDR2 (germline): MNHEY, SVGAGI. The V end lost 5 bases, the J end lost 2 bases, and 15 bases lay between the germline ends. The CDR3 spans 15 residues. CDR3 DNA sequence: TGTGCCAGCAGTCAAAGCCGACTAGATCAAGAGACCCAGTACTTC. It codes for CASSQSRLDQETQYF.

CDR3 bases: TGTGCCAGCAGCCCACGTATGGCCGGCGCCCGAGCTTTCTTT. Encoded protein: CASSPRMAGARAFF. The chain combines TRBV9 with TRBJ1-1; D is unclear. Germline lookup yields CDR1 SGDLS and CDR2 YYNGEE. V lost 4 bases and J 10 bases, leaving 20 bases between the germline ends. CDR3 length: 14 amino acids.

The CDR3 spells CASSLLAGGSGANVLTF. Written as DNA, the CDR3 is TGTGCCAGCAGCCTTCTCGCAGGTGGGTCTGGGGCCAACGTCCTGACTTTC. The rearrangement joins TRBV9 to TRBJ2-6, with unresolved D. Per the germline V gene, CDR1 is SGDLS and CDR2 is YYNGEE. Trimming cost V 4 bases and J 1 base, with 15 bases left between them. This CDR3 contains 17 residues. The full variable domain, its missing parts supplied by reference TRBV9 and TRBJ2-6, is DSGVTQTPKHLITATGQRVTLRCSPRSGDLSVYWYQQSLDQGLQFLIQYYNGEERAKGNILERFSAQQFPDLHSELNLSSLELGDSALYFCASSLLAGGSGANVLTFGAGSRLTVL.

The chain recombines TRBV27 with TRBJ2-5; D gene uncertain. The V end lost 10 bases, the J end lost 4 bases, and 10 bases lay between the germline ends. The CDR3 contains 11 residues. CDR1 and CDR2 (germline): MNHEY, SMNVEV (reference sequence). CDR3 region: CAIKVRETQYF. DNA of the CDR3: TGTGCCATCAAGGTGCGAGAGACCCAGTACTTC.

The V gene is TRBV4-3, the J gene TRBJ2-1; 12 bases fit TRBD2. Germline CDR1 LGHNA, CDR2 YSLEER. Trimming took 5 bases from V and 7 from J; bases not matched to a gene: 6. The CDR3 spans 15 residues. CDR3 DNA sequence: TGCGCCAGCAGCATGCTAGCGGGGGGGCCAAATGAGCAGTTCTTC. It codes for CASSMLAGGPNEQFF.

CDR3 in amino acids: CASSTVSIRLRGYTF. The CDR3 DNA is TGTGCCAGTAGTACGGTCTCTATCCGTCTCCGGGGCTACACCTTC. The chain uses TRBV19 and TRBJ1-2, with unresolved D. V was cut by 4 bases and J by 8 bases, with 20 bases left in between. Germline V gene lookup returns CDR1 LNHDA and CDR2 SQIVND (reference sequence). The CDR3 spans 15 residues.

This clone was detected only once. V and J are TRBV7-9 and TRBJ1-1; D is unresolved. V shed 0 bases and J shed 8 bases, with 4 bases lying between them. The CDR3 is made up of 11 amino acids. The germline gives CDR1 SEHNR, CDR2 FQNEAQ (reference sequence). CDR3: CASSLAGEAFF. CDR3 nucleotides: TGTGCCAGCAGCTTAGCAGGAGAAGCTTTCTTT.

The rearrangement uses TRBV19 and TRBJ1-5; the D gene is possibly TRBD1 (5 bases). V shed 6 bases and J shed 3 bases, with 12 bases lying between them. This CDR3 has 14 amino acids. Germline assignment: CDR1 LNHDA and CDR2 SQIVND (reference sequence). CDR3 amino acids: CASSRDPDNQPQHF. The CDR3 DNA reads TGTGCCAGTAGCCGGGACCCGGACAATCAGCCCCAGCATTTT.

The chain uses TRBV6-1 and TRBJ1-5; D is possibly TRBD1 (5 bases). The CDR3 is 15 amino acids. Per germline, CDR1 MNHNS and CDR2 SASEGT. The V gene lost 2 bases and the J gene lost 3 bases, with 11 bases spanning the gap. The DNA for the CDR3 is TGTGCCAGCAGTGAATCAGGGATGATCAATCAGCCCCAGCATTTT. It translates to CASSESGMINQPQHF.

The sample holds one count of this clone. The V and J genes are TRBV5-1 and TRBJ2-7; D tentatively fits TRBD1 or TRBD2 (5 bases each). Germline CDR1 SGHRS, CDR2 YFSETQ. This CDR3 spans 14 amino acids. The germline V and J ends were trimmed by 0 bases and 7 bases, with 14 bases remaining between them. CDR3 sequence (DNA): TGCGCCAGCAGCTTGGGGGGACCCTTGAGAGAGCAGTACTTC. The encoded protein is CASSLGGPLREQYF.

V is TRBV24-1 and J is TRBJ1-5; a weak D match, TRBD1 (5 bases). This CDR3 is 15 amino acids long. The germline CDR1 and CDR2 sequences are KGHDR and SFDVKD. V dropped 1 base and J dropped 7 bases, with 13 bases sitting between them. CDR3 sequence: CATSDFIGKGQPQHF. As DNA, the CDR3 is TGTGCCACCAGTGATTTCATCGGGAAGGGGCAGCCCCAGCATTTT.

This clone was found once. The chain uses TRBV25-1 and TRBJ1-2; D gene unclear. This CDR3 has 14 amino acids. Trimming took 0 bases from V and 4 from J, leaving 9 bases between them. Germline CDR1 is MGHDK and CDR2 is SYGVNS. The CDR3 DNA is TGTGCCAGCAGTGAATACGACAATCGCTATGGCTACACCTTC. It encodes CASSEYDNRYGYTF.

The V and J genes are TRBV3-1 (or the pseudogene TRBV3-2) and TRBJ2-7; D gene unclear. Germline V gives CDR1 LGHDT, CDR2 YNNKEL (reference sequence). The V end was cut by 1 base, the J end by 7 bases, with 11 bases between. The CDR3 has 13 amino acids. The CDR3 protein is CASSQGSPIEQYF. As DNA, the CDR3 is TGTGCCAGCAGCCAAGGGTCCCCGATAGAGCAGTACTTC.

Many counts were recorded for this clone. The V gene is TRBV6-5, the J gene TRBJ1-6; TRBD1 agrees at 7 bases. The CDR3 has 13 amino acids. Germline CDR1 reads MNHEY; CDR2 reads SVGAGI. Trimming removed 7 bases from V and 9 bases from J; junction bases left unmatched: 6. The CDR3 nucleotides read TGTGCCAGCACCGGACAGGAGGCTTCACCCCTCCACTTT. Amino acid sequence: CASTGQEASPLHF.

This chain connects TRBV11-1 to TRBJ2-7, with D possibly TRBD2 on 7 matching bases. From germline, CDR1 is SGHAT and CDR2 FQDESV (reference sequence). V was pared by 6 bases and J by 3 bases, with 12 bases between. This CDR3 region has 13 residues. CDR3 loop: CASRKGGVYEQYF. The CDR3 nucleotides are TGTGCCAGCAGAAAGGGGGGGGTCTACGAGCAGTACTTC.

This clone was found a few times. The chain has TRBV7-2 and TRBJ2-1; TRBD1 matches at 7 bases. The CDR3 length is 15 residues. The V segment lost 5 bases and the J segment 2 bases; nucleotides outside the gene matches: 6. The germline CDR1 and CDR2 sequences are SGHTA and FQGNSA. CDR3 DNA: TGTGCCAGCAGCGACCCAGACAGGGCCTACAATGAGCAGTTCTTC. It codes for CASSDPDRAYNEQFF.

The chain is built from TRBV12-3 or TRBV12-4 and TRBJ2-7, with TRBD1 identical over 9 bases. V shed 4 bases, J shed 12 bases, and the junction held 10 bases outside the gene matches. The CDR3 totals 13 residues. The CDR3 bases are TGTGCCAGCAGTTCCTTTCGACAGGGGGTCCGGTACTTC. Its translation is CASSSFRQGVRYF.

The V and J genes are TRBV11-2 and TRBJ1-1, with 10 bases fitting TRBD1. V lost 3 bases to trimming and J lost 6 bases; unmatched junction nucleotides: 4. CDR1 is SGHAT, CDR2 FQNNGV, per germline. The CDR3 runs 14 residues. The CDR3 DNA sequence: TGTGCCAGCAGCTTGGAGACAGGGGGCCCTGAAGCTTTCTTT. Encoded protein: CASSLETGGPEAFF. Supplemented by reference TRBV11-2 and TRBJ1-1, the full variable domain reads EAGVAQSPRYKIIEKRQSVAFWCNPISGHATLYWYQQILGQGPKLLIQFQNNGVVDDSQLPKDRFSAERLKGVDSTLKIQPAKLEDSAVYLCASSLETGGPEAFFGQGTRLTVV.

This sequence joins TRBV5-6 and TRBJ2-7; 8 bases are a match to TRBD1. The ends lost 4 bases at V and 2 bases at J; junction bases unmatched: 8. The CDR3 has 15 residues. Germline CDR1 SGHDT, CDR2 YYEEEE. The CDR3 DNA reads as TGTGCCAGCAGCCCGGCGACAGGGGTCCCCTACGAGCAGTACTTC. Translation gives CASSPATGVPYEQYF.

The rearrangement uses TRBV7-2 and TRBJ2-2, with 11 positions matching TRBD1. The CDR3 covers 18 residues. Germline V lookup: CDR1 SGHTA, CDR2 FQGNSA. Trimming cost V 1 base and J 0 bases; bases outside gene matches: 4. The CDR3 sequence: CASSLGWGQGANTGELFF. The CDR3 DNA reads TGTGCCAGCAGCTTAGGCTGGGGACAGGGGGCGAACACCGGGGAGCTGTTTTTT.

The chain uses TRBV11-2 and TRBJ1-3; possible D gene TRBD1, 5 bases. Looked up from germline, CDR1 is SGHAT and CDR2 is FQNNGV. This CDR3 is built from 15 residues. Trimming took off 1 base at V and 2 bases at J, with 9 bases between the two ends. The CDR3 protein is CASSLVSGTGNTIYF. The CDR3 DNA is TGTGCCAGCAGCTTAGTATCAGGGACTGGAAACACCATATATTTT.

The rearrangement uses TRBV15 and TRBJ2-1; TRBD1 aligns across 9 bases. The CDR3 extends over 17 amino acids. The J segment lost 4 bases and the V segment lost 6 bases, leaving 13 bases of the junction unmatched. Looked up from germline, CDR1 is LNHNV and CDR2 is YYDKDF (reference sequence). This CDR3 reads CATSRNRTGGIYNEQFF. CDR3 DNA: TGTGCCACCAGTAGGAACCGCACAGGGGGCATTTACAATGAGCAGTTCTTC.

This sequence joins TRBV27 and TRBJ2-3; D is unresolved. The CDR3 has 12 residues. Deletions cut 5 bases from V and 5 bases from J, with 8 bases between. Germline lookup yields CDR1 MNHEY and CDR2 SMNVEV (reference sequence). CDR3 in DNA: TGTGCCAGCAGTCCGTCCGGAGATACGCAGTATTTT. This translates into CASSPSGDTQYF.